The 25 T cell receptor beta chains in this list originate from one sample, sequenced in a study of T cell changes during pregnancy in multiple sclerosis. TCRdb's copy holds only in-frame clones and misses some; the assay was immunoSEQ multiplex PCR. The data hold under 50,000 clones, with just over 90% observed a single time. The source material was CD4+ T cells from peripheral blood mononuclear cells, sampled in the first trimester of pregnancy. The source is a female donor in good health, enrolled as a control in a pregnancy study.

A word on this clone: The sample holds other DNA sequences that translate to the same CDR3. The chain uses TRBV13 and TRBJ1-3, with D unclear. CDR1 is PRHDT and CDR2 is FYEKMQ in the germline V gene (reference sequence). The CDR3 sequence is 15 residues long. Trimming took 1 base from V and 0 from J, leaving 7 bases between them. The CDR3 bases are TGTGCCAGCAGCTTAGACAGCAGCTCTGGAAACACCATATATTTT. Amino acid sequence: CASSLDSSSGNTIYF. Full variable domain (remainder filled in from reference TRBV13 and TRBJ1-3): AAGVIQSPRHLIKEKRETATLKCYPIPRHDTVYWYQQGPGQDPQFLISFYEKMQSDKGSIPDRFSAQQFSDYHSELNMSSLELGDSALYFCASSLDSSSGNTIYFGEGSWLTVV.

The chain links TRBV4-3 to TRBJ2-1; weak D call: TRBD1 (5 bases). Germline V CDR1 and CDR2: LGHNA, YSLEER. This CDR3 has 16 residues. Trimming cost V 5 bases and J 1 base, with 15 bases left between them. CDR3 protein: CASSKADRPSYNEQFF. CDR3 nucleotides: TGCGCCAGCAGCAAAGCCGACAGACCGTCCTACAATGAGCAGTTCTTC.

The J gene is TRBJ1-5, the V gene TRBV4-1; D is undetermined. V was pared by 0 bases and J by 7 bases, with 10 bases between. Germline V gene sequence: CDR1 MGHRA, CDR2 YSYEKL. The CDR3 runs 14 residues. CDR3 DNA: TGCGCCAGCAGCCAAGATATCTCGGGACAGCCCCAGCATTTT. This translates into CASSQDISGQPQHF.

This sequence joins TRBV4-2 and TRBJ1-1; TRBD1 is a possible D gene (6 bases). Germline CDR1 is LGHNA and CDR2 is YNFKEQ. Trimming left V 0 bases short and J 2 bases short, with 13 bases between. The CDR3 loop spans 16 amino acids. This CDR3 is CASSQERTGFNTEAFF. CDR3 in DNA: TGTGCCAGCAGCCAAGAAAGAACAGGGTTTAACACTGAAGCTTTCTTT.

The chain joins TRBV4-3 to TRBJ2-7; TRBD1 matches 8 bases. The trim removed 3 bases at V and 3 bases at J, leaving 7 bases unmatched. CDR3 length: 15 residues. Germline-derived CDR1 and CDR2 are LGHNA and YSLEER. In nucleotides, the CDR3 is TGCGCCAGCAGCCAGGACAGGGTTAAGAACTACGAGCAGTACTTC. Protein: CASSQDRVKNYEQYF.

This chain uses TRBV19 with TRBJ2-5; 8 bases are a match to TRBD2. The length of the CDR3 is 15 residues. Per the germline V gene, CDR1 is LNHDA and CDR2 is SQIVND (reference sequence). The V segment lost 6 bases and the J segment 1 base; nucleotides outside the gene matches: 7. The CDR3 region is CASRLAAVPQETQYF. Here the CDR3 DNA reads TGTGCCAGTAGACTAGCGGCAGTACCCCAAGAGACCCAGTACTTC.

This sequence joins TRBV5-6 and TRBJ2-3; tentative D call: TRBD1 (6 bases). The V end lost 4 bases, the J end lost 6 bases, and 18 bases lay between the germline ends. Germline values: CDR1 SGHDT, CDR2 YYEEEE. This CDR3 has 15 amino acids. CDR3 loop: CASSPRGQGRDTQYF. The CDR3 DNA sequence: TGTGCCAGCAGCCCCCGCGGGCAGGGGCGGGATACGCAGTATTTT.

The CDR3 is CASSLPQGPAYF. CDR3 bases: TGTGCCAGCAGCCTCCCCCAGGGGCCAGCGTACTTC. V gene TRBV28 combines with J gene TRBJ2-7; maybe TRBD1 (6 bases). V dropped 6 bases and J dropped 12 bases, with 18 bases sitting between them. This CDR3 is 12 amino acids long. Germline loops: CDR1 MDHEN, CDR2 SYDVKM.

This clone was seen a few times. V and J are TRBV27 and TRBJ2-4, with D tentatively TRBD1 (5 bases). The CDR3 sequence is 16 residues long. Germline V gene sequence: CDR1 MNHEY, CDR2 SMNVEV (reference sequence). V was clipped by 2 bases and J by 1 base, with 12 bases between them. CDR3 sequence (DNA): TGTGCCAGCAGTTTACTAGGGGCGAAGGCCAAAAACATTCAGTACTTC. It encodes CASSLLGAKAKNIQYF.

The chain uses TRBV5-4 and TRBJ1-2; D gene unclear. Germline values: CDR1 SGHNT, CDR2 YYREEE (reference sequence). Trimming took off 0 bases at V and 4 bases at J, with 7 bases between the two ends. The CDR3 consists of 13 residues. The CDR3 here is CASSLEKAYGYTF. The CDR3, as DNA: TGTGCCAGCAGCTTGGAAAAAGCCTATGGCTACACCTTC.

The chain has TRBV28 and TRBJ2-2, with D possibly TRBD2 on 7 matching bases. V dropped 10 bases and J dropped 1 base, with 16 bases sitting between them. The V gene's germline CDR1 is MDHEN and CDR2 SYDVKM. The CDR3 loop spans 15 amino acids. The CDR3 bases are TGTGCCACCTCCAAGGGGGGGTGGAACACCGGGGAGCTGTTTTTT. Encoded protein: CATSKGGWNTGELFF.

The chain has TRBV5-1 and TRBJ1-3, with a tentative D call TRBD1 (5 bases). CDR1 and CDR2 from the germline V gene are SGHRS and YFSETQ. The CDR3 consists of 17 residues. Trimming removed 0 bases from V and 0 bases from J, with 13 bases in between. CDR3 nucleotides: TGCGCCAGCAGCTTGGCTGTAGGGGATAACTCTGGAAACACCATATATTTT. Its translation: CASSLAVGDNSGNTIYF.

This chain connects TRBV5-1 to TRBJ1-4; no reliable D call. Germline loops: CDR1 SGHRS, CDR2 YFSETQ. There are 11 residues in the CDR3. The V gene lost 5 bases and the J gene lost 8 bases, with 7 bases spanning the gap. The CDR3 protein is CASRTGEKLFF. CDR3 nucleotide sequence: TGCGCCAGCAGAACGGGAGAAAAACTGTTTTTT.

The chain employs TRBV7-3 and TRBJ2-5; no definite D call. Germline values: CDR1 SGHTA, CDR2 FQGTGA. The CDR3 consists of 13 residues. V lost 4 bases, J lost 0 bases, and 6 bases lay in between. The CDR3 bases are TGTGCCAGCAGCTCCTCGTACCAAGAGACCCAGTACTTC. Translating gives CASSSSYQETQYF. Supplemented by reference TRBV7-3 and TRBJ2-5, the full variable domain reads GAGVSQTPSNKVTEKGKYVELRCDPISGHTALYWYRQSLGQGPEFLIYFQGTGAADDSGLPNDRFFAVRPEGSVSTLKIQRTERGDSAVYLCASSSSYQETQYFGPGTRLLVL.

The V and J genes are TRBV27 and TRBJ1-2; no firm D call. The germline V gene has CDR1 MNHEY and CDR2 SMNVEV (reference sequence). Deletions cut 5 bases from V and 4 bases from J, with 17 bases between. The CDR3 spans 15 residues. This CDR3 reads CASSLSRRTSYGYTF. In DNA, the CDR3 is TGTGCCAGCAGTCTCTCTCGACGGACTAGCTATGGCTACACCTTC.

The rearrangement links TRBV5-4 to TRBJ1-6; D not certain. This CDR3 region has 15 residues. With 3 bases removed from V and 7 bases from J, the gap between germline ends came to 14 bases. CDR1 SGHNT and CDR2 YYREEE come from the germline V gene (reference sequence). CDR3 amino acids: CASSYYTPSNSPLHF. DNA for the CDR3: TGTGCCAGCAGCTATTATACACCCTCAAATTCACCCCTCCACTTT.

The chain links TRBV2 to TRBJ2-7; 9 nucleotides align to TRBD1. The germline V gene encodes CDR1 SNHLY and CDR2 FYNNEI. This CDR3 has 14 residues. V gave up 6 bases and J gave up 6 bases; unmatched junction bases: 9. The CDR3 coding sequence is TGTGCCAGCAGCCCCGGGACAGGGTTTGTCGAGCAGTACTTC. Its translation is CASSPGTGFVEQYF.

The rearrangement uses TRBV7-9 and TRBJ2-1, with a weak D call TRBD1 (5 bases). There are 14 residues in the CDR3. CDR1 and CDR2 (germline): SEHNR, FQNEAQ (reference sequence). The V and J ends lost 4 bases and 4 bases respectively, with 11 bases between them. CDR3 nucleotides: TGTGCCAGCAGCTCTCAAGACAGTTACAATGAGCAGTTCTTC. It encodes CASSSQDSYNEQFF.

CDR3 protein: CAGNLAGGPDTQYF. The CDR3 DNA follows: TGTGCCGGAAACCTCGCGGGGGGGCCCGATACGCAGTATTTT. The chain is built from TRBV7-2 and TRBJ2-3; 9 nucleotides align to TRBD2. This CDR3 spans 14 amino acids. Germline V gene lookup returns CDR1 SGHTA and CDR2 FQGNSA. Trimming removed 11 bases from V and 6 bases from J; junction bases left unmatched: 12.

The J gene is TRBJ2-6, the V gene TRBV11-2; D gene ambiguous. There are 14 residues in the CDR3. Germline V CDR1 and CDR2: SGHAT, FQNNGV. V was clipped by 1 base and J by 2 bases, with 3 bases between them. The CDR3 reads CASSLATGANVLTF. In DNA form, the CDR3 reads TGTGCCAGCAGCTTAGCCACTGGGGCCAACGTCCTGACTTTC.

This clone appeared once. The chain joins TRBV9 to TRBJ2-5; 7 bases line up with TRBD1. Per the germline V gene, CDR1 is SGDLS and CDR2 is YYNGEE. The J segment lost 3 bases and the V segment lost 0 bases, leaving 5 bases of the junction unmatched. CDR3 length equals 15 residues. CDR3 sequence: CASSVGGQIKETQYF. Here the CDR3 DNA reads TGTGCCAGCAGCGTAGGGGGACAGATAAAAGAGACCCAGTACTTC.

V is TRBV28 and J is TRBJ2-7; maybe TRBD2 (6 bases). Germline V gene data show CDR1 as MDHEN and CDR2 as SYDVKM. This CDR3 region has 15 residues. The V end lost 6 bases, the J end lost 0 bases, and 15 bases lay between the germline ends. CDR3 nucleotide sequence: TGTGCCAGCAGGCCCACCGGGACTTTCTCCTACGAGCAGTACTTC. This gives the protein CASRPTGTFSYEQYF.

The chain's CDR3 is CASSQERPASEAFF. The CDR3 DNA is TGTGCCAGCAGCCAAGAGAGGCCAGCCAGTGAAGCTTTCTTT. The chain combines TRBV4-2 with TRBJ1-1; D remains unclear. The CDR3 length is 14 residues. V was shortened by 0 bases and J by 7 bases, with 12 bases between the two germline ends. In germline, CDR1 is LGHNA, CDR2 YNFKEQ.

This chain connects TRBV18 to TRBJ2-5, with no clear D. The CDR3 totals 13 residues. The V gene's germline CDR1 is KGHSH and CDR2 LQKENI. V was shortened by 3 bases and J by 0 bases, with 5 bases between the two germline ends. This chain's CDR3 is CASSPGYQETQYF. The CDR3 DNA sequence: TGTGCCAGCTCACCCGGGTACCAAGAGACCCAGTACTTC.

This rearrangement joins TRBV7-2 to TRBJ1-1, with D hard to call. V was cut by 3 bases and J by 4 bases, with 9 bases left in between. Germline-derived CDR1 and CDR2 are SGHTA and FQGNSA. This CDR3 comprises 13 residues. The CDR3 nucleotides read TGTGCCAGCAGCTTCGGGGAGCGCACTGAAGCTTTCTTT. Protein product: CASSFGERTEAFF.